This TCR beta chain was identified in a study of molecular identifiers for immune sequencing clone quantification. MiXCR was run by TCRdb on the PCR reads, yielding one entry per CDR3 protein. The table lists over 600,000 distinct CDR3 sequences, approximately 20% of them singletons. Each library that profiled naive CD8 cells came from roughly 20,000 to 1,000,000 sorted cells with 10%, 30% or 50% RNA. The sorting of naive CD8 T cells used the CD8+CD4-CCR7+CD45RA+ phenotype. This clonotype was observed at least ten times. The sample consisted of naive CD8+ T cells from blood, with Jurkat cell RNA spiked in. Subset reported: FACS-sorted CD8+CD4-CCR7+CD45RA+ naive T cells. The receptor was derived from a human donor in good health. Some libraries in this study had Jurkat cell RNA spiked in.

CDR3 amino acids: CASSLGDKYSNQPQHF. In DNA form, the CDR3 reads TGTGCCAGCAGTTTAGGGGACAAATATAGCAATCAGCCCCAGCATTTT. The chain is built from TRBV12-3 or TRBV12-4 and TRBJ1-5; possibly TRBD1 for D (6 bases). The CDR3 has 16 residues. Trimming cost V 1 base and J 0 bases, with 10 bases left between them.